This TCR beta chain appears in the sequencing data of a study of T-cell reconstitution after alpha-beta-depleted transplantation in children. Unique molecular identifiers featured in how the TCRbeta library was prepared. A single record per CDR3 protein comes from TCRdb applying MiXCR to the PCR reads. The table shows approximately 240,000 distinct CDR3 sequences, with about 8.8% occurring only once. The table lists this clonotype with many counts. The V gene end was trimmed by 8 bases and the J gene end by 3 bases; junction bases not matched to a gene: 2. The CDR3 extends over 12 amino acids. Germline V gene sequence: CDR1 MDHEN, CDR2 SYDVKM.

This receptor was identified in a human donor who donated a stem cell graft to a child with SCID. The material sequenced was PBMCs from the stem cell graft donor, taken from the stem cell graft. This sequence joins TRBV28 and TRBJ2-7, with 9 bases lining up with TRBD1. CDR3 loop: CASQDRGYEQYF. The CDR3 coding sequence is TGTGCCAGCCAGGACAGGGGCTACGAGCAGTACTTC.